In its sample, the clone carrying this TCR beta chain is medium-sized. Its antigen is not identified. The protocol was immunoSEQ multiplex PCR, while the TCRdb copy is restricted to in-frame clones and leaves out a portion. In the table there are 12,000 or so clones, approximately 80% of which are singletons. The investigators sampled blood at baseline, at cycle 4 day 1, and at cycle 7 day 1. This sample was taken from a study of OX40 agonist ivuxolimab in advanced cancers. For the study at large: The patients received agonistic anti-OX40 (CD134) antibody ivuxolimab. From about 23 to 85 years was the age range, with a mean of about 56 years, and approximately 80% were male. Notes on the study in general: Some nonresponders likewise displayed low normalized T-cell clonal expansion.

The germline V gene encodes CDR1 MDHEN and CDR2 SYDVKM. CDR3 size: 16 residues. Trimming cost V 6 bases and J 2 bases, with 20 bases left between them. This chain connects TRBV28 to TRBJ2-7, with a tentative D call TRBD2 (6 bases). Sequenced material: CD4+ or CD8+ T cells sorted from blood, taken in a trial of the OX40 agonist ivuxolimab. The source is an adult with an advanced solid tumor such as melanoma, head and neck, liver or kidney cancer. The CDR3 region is CASSPPSSGLTYEQYF. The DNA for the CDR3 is TGTGCCAGCAGCCCCCCGTCCAGCGGGCTAACCTACGAGCAGTACTTC.